The clone carrying this TCR beta chain appeared a few times. Its antigen is currently unknown. The sample is drawn from a study of T cell repertoires in cytomegalovirus infection. Whole-study context: Epitope selection comprised recently identified HLA-C-restricted CMV epitopes and well-studied HLA-B-restricted CMV epitopes.

V was trimmed by 0 bases and J by 6 bases, leaving 8 bases between them. The length of the CDR3 is 13 residues. The germline V gene has CDR1 SGHVS and CDR2 FQNEAQ. One entry per CDR3 protein results from TCRdb running MiXCR on the reads. The table lists about 220,000 distinct CDR3 sequences, roughly 34% of them singletons. The origin of this receptor is a human donor in good health (CMV status not recorded). Some clones in this sample may be carry-over from other donors' samples. The V call is TRBV7-8, the J call TRBJ1-1; unclear D gene. The sample was CD8+ T cells from cultured PBMCs, taken from culture after CMV antigen stimulation. The CDR3 region is CASSLARQAEAFF. Written as DNA, the CDR3 is TGTGCCAGCAGCTTAGCTCGACAAGCTGAAGCTTTCTTT.